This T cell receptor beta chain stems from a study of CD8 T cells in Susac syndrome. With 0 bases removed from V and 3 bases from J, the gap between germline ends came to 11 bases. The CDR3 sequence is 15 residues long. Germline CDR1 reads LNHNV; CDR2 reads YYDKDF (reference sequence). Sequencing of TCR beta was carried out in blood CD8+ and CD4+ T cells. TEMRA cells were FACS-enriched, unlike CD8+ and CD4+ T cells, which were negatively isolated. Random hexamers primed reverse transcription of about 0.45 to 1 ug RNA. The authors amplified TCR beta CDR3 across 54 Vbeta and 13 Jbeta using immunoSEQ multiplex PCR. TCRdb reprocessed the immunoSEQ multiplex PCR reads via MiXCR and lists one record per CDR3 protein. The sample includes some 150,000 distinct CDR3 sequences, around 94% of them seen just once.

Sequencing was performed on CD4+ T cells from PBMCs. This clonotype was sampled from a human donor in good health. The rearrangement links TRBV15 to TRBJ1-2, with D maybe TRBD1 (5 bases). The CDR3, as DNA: TGTGCCACCAGCAGAGAGGGGAGGGGCGACTATGGCTACACCTTC. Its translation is CATSREGRGDYGYTF. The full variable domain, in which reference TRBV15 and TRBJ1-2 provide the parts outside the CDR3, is DAMVIQNPRYQVTQFGKPVTLSCSQTLNHNVMYWYQQKSSQAPKLLFHYYDKDFNNEADTPDNFQSRRPNTSFCFLDIRSPGLGDTAMYLCATSREGRGDYGYTFGSGTRLTVV.